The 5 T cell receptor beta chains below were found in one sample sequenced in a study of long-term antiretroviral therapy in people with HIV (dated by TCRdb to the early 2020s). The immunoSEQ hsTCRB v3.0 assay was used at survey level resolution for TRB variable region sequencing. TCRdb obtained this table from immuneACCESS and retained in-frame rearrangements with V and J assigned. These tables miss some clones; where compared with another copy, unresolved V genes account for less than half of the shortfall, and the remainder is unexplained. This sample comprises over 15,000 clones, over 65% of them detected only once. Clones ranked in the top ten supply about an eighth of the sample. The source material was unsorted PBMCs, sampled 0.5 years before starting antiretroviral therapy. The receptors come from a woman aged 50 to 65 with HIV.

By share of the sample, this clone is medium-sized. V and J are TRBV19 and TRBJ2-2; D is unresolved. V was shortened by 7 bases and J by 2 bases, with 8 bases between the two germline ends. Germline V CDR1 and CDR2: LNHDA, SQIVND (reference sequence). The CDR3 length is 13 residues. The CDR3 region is CASMRSNTGELFF. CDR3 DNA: TGTGCCAGTATGAGATCTAACACCGGGGAGCTGTTTTTT.

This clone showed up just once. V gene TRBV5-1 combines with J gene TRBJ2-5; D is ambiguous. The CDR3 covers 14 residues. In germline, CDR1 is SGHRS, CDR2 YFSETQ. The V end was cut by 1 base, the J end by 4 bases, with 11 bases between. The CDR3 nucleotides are TGCGCCAGCAGCTTGTTTCAGGCCAGAGAGACCCAGTACTTC. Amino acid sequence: CASSLFQARETQYF.

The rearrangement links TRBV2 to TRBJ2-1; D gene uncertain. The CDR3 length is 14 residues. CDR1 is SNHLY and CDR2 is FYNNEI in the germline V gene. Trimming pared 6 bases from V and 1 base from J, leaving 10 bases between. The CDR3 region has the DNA TGTGCCAGCAGCCCCCTACGGTCCTACAATGAGCAGTTCTTC. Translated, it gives CASSPLRSYNEQFF. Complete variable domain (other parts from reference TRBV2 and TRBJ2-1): EPEVTQTPSHQVTQMGQEVILRCVPISNHLYFYWYRQILGQKVEFLVSFYNNEISEKSEIFDDQFSVERPDGSNFTLKIRSTKLEDSAMYFCASSPLRSYNEQFFGPGTRLTVL.

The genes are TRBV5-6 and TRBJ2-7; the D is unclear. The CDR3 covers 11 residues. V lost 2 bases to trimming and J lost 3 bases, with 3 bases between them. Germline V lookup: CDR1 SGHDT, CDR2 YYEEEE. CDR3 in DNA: TGTGCCAGCAGCTTTGACTACGAGCAGTACTTC. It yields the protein CASSFDYEQYF.

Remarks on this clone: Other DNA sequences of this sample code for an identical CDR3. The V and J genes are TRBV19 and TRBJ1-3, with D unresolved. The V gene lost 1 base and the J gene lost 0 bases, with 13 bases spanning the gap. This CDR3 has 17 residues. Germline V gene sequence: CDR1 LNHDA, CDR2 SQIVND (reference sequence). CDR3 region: CASSIGGSTFSGNTIYF. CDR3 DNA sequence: TGTGCCAGTAGTATAGGTGGCAGTACCTTCTCTGGAAACACCATATATTTT.